One and the same sample provided the 16 T cell receptor beta chains below, sequenced in a study of blood T cell repertoires in COVID-19. Clones were read by immunoSEQ multiplex PCR, and TCRdb kept only the in-frame ones, dropping some. The repertoire includes 200,000 to 250,000 clones, around 84% of them detected once, and less than 3.5% sits in the top ten. Source material: peripheral blood. These TCRs come from a woman younger than 30 with acute or convalescent COVID-19.

A few counts support this clone. The chain combines TRBV7-3 with TRBJ1-5; 9 bases align to TRBD1. J was trimmed by 6 bases and V by 2 bases; bases with no gene match: 5. The CDR3 loop spans 15 amino acids. Germline CDR1 and CDR2: SGHTA and FQGTGA. CDR3: CASSLATGGRQPQHF. The CDR3 DNA reads TGTGCCAGCAGCTTAGCTACAGGGGGCCGTCAGCCCCAGCATTTT.

The chain employs TRBV5-1 and TRBJ2-3, with D maybe TRBD1 (5 bases). Germline loops: CDR1 SGHRS, CDR2 YFSETQ. Trimming took off 3 bases at V and 2 bases at J, with 10 bases between the two ends. This CDR3 has 14 amino acids. The CDR3 reads CASSSVTATDTQYF. Written as DNA, the CDR3 is TGCGCCAGCAGCTCGGTGACAGCCACAGATACGCAGTATTTT.

The chain recombines TRBV28 with TRBJ1-1, with D possibly matching TRBD1 (5 bases). The CDR3 is 18 residues long. V shed 1 base and J shed 0 bases, with 18 bases lying between them. CDR1 MDHEN and CDR2 SYDVKM come from the germline V gene. CDR3 residues: CASSLSRVPGVMNTEAFF. The CDR3 nucleotides read TGTGCCAGCAGTTTATCCAGGGTACCAGGAGTCATGAACACTGAAGCTTTCTTT.

This chain joins TRBV30 and TRBJ2-3; 13 positions agree with TRBD2. Germline V lookup: CDR1 GTSNPN, CDR2 SVGIG (reference sequence). The J segment lost 6 bases and the V segment lost 3 bases, leaving 6 bases of the junction unmatched. This CDR3 spans 15 amino acids. The CDR3 reads CAWRGLAGRADTQYF. As DNA, the CDR3 is TGTGCCTGGAGGGGACTAGCGGGAAGGGCCGATACGCAGTATTTT.

The sample holds one count of this clone. The J gene is TRBJ2-1, the V gene TRBV7-8; TRBD2 agrees at 9 bases. Germline V lookup: CDR1 SGHVS, CDR2 FQNEAQ. The CDR3 runs to 14 residues. V shed 6 bases and J 8 bases; nucleotides not matched to a gene: 8. As DNA, the CDR3 is TGTGCCAGCAGACGTAGCGGGAGCCGCGATGAGCAGTTCTTC. This gives the protein CASRRSGSRDEQFF.

This clone showed up just once. The chain recombines TRBV29-1 with TRBJ2-7, with 7 bases aligning to TRBD1. Germline V CDR1 and CDR2: SQVTM, ANQGSEA. Unmatched junction bases numbered 7, after V lost 6 bases and J lost 2 bases. This CDR3 spans 13 amino acids. Here the CDR3 DNA reads TGCAGCGTCGAAACTGACAGGGCCTACGAGCAGTACTTC. This codes for CSVETDRAYEQYF.

CDR3 sequence (DNA): TGTGCCAGCTCCCGCGGAGGGTCGGGTCAGCCCCAGCATTTT. Protein product: CASSRGGSGQPQHF. The chain is built from TRBV18 and TRBJ1-5; no firm D call. This CDR3 has 14 amino acids. V was clipped by 6 bases and J by 6 bases, with 15 bases between them. Germline CDR1 KGHSH, CDR2 LQKENI.

J is TRBJ1-3 and V is TRBV28; D is ambiguous. The CDR3 length is 12 residues. V was cut by 11 bases and J by 0 bases, with 8 bases left in between. The germline V gene has CDR1 MDHEN and CDR2 SYDVKM. The CDR3 reads CASRGSGNTIYF. The CDR3 nucleotides read TGTGCCTCCCGGGGCTCTGGAAACACCATATATTTT.

V usage is TRBV21-1 and J usage is TRBJ2-7; TRBD2, the D gene given by the table, was not confirmed from the DNA. TRBV21-1 is recorded as a pseudogene. This CDR3 contains 18 residues. The CDR3 here is CASSAEGTSARFTYEQYF. CDR3 nucleotides: TGTGCCAGCAGCGCCGAGGGGACTAGCGCTCGATTCACCTACGAGCAGTACTTC.

This rearrangement joins TRBV5-1 to TRBJ2-7; D gene uncertain. This CDR3 spans 13 amino acids. In germline, CDR1 is SGHRS, CDR2 YFSETQ. The V gene lost 0 bases and the J gene lost 2 bases, with 6 bases spanning the gap. This chain's CDR3 is CASSLAVPYEQYF. The CDR3 nucleotides are TGCGCCAGCAGCTTGGCCGTCCCCTACGAGCAGTACTTC.

The V and J genes are TRBV10-3 and TRBJ2-1; 8 bases align to TRBD2. CDR1 is ENHRY, CDR2 SYGVKD, per germline. CDR3 length: 15 amino acids. V lost 3 bases to trimming and J lost 2 bases; unmatched junction nucleotides: 3. CDR3 amino acids: CAISDSGEPYNEQFF. Here the CDR3 DNA reads TGTGCCATCAGTGATAGCGGGGAACCCTACAATGAGCAGTTCTTC.

The gene calls are TRBV4-1 and TRBJ2-7; possible D gene TRBD2, 5 bases. Germline V gives CDR1 MGHRA, CDR2 YSYEKL. Trimming removed 2 bases from V and 5 bases from J, with 7 bases in between. The CDR3 covers 12 residues. The CDR3 sequence: CASSQPGNEQYF. Written as DNA, the CDR3 is TGCGCCAGCAGCCAACCCGGGAACGAGCAGTACTTC.

V and J are TRBV30 and TRBJ1-3; no definite D call. Per germline, CDR1 GTSNPN and CDR2 SVGIG (reference sequence). The CDR3 totals 13 residues. V was pared by 1 base and J by 4 bases, with 8 bases between. CDR3 loop: CAWSAGSGNTIYF. CDR3 coding DNA: TGTGCCTGGAGTGCGGGATCCGGAAACACCATATATTTT.

This clone was seen a few times. The rearrangement uses TRBV30 and TRBJ2-7; a weak D match, TRBD1 (5 bases). The CDR3 spans 14 residues. V was shortened by 2 bases and J by 0 bases, with 11 bases between the two germline ends. CDR1 is GTSNPN and CDR2 is SVGIG in the germline V gene (reference sequence). CDR3: CAWSFDSSSYEQYF. Here the CDR3 DNA reads TGTGCCTGGAGTTTCGACAGTAGCTCCTACGAGCAGTACTTC. Full variable domain (outside the CDR3, taken from reference TRBV30 and TRBJ2-7): SQTIHQWPATLVQPVGSPLSLECTVEGTSNPNLYWYRQAAGRGLQLLFYSVGIGQISSEVPQNLSASRPQDRQFILSSKKLLLSDSGFYLCAWSFDSSSYEQYFGPGTRLTVT.

This chain joins TRBV7-8 and TRBJ2-1; 12 bases map to TRBD2. The germline CDR1 and CDR2 sequences are SGHVS and FQNEAQ. Losses at the gene ends were 5 bases for V and 0 bases for J; bases not matched to a gene: 5. The CDR3 is 17 amino acids. CDR3 sequence reads: CASSPGLAGNSYNEQFF. CDR3 DNA sequence: TGTGCCAGCAGCCCCGGACTAGCGGGAAACTCCTACAATGAGCAGTTCTTC. The complete variable domain, with remaining parts taken from reference TRBV7-8 and TRBJ2-1, reads GAGVSQSPRYKVAKRGQDVALRCDPISGHVSLFWYQQALGQGPEFLTYFQNEAQLDKSGLPSDRFFAERPEGSVSTLKIQRTQQEDSAVYLCASSPGLAGNSYNEQFFGPGTRLTVL.

The chain is built from TRBV4-1 and TRBJ2-4; 9 bases line up with TRBD2. CDR1 MGHRA and CDR2 YSYEKL come from the germline V gene. V lost 0 bases, J lost 5 bases, and 11 bases stayed unmatched. The CDR3 length is 18 residues. The CDR3 DNA reads as TGCGCCAGCAGCCAAGATCCTGGGTCTAGCGGGACACAAAACATTCAGTACTTC. It is translated as CASSQDPGSSGTQNIQYF.